Listed here are 18 T cell receptor beta chains from one sample, sequenced in a study of shared clonotypes between healthy human individuals. Measured with immunoSEQ multiplex PCR; TCRdb has only the in-frame clones, and not every one. Of approximately 720,000 clones listed, roughly 78% were seen once; the top ten hold about 2%. The source material was memory CD4+ T cells sorted from blood. Sample subset: CD45RA-negative fraction. These receptors were obtained from a woman in her twenties or thirties in good health.

Concerning this clone itself: In the same sample, other DNA sequences code for this CDR3. The V call is TRBV5-1, the J call TRBJ2-5; D not resolved. CDR1 and CDR2 (germline): SGHRS, YFSETQ. V lost 4 bases and J 2 bases, leaving 6 bases between the germline ends. This CDR3 is 12 amino acids long. The CDR3 reads CASSLEQETQYF. The CDR3 DNA follows: TGCGCCAGCAGCCTGGAGCAAGAGACCCAGTACTTC. Filled out from reference TRBV5-1 and TRBJ2-5, the complete variable domain reads KAGVTQTPRYLIKTRGQQVTLSCSPISGHRSVSWYQQTPGQGLQFLFEYFSETQRNKGNFPGRFSGRQFSNSRSEMNVSTLELGDSALYLCASSLEQETQYFGPGTRLLVL.

This clone was seen a handful of times. This chain joins TRBV18 and TRBJ2-7; D unclear. Germline V gives CDR1 KGHSH, CDR2 LQKENI. Trimming left V 0 bases short and J 3 bases short, with 12 bases between. The CDR3 runs 15 residues. CDR3 DNA: TGTGCCAGCTCACCACCGACGCAACAAGGCTACGAGCAGTACTTC. It codes for CASSPPTQQGYEQYF.

The rearrangement uses TRBV5-3 and TRBJ2-5, with D possibly being TRBD2 (6 bases). TRBV5-3 is an open reading frame whose function is uncertain. CDR3 length: 15 amino acids. Trimming took 3 bases from V and 6 from J, leaving 18 bases between them. The DNA of the CDR3 is TGTGCCAGAAGCTGCCCGGGACTCTGCTGGCAGACCCAGTACTTC. Translation: CARSCPGLCWQTQYF.

The chain links TRBV6-1 to TRBJ1-1; 7 bases match TRBD1. Germline V gives CDR1 MNHNS, CDR2 SASEGT. V shed 7 bases and J 6 bases; nucleotides not matched to a gene: 11. The CDR3 is made up of 14 amino acids. Here the CDR3 DNA reads TGTGCCAGCATACGACAGGGTAGTATCCCTGAAGCTTTCTTT. Its protein product is CASIRQGSIPEAFF.

This chain connects TRBV6-5 to TRBJ1-2; D gene uncertain. The V end lost 5 bases, the J end lost 8 bases, and 9 bases lay between the germline ends. This CDR3 contains 11 residues. Germline V gene sequence: CDR1 MNHEY, CDR2 SVGAGI. The CDR3 DNA follows: TGTGCCAGCAGTGCTGTGGTAGGCTACACCTTC. Amino acid sequence: CASSAVVGYTF.

This clone was observed a few times. This chain uses TRBV5-1 with TRBJ1-1; perhaps TRBD1 as D (5 bases). Between the trimmed V and J ends, which lost 3 bases and 1 base, there was a span of 16 bases. Germline V gene data show CDR1 as SGHRS and CDR2 as YFSETQ. The CDR3 runs 16 residues. The CDR3: CASSSYRPEQNTEAFF. In DNA, the CDR3 is TGCGCCAGCAGCTCGTACAGGCCCGAACAGAACACTGAAGCTTTCTTT. The entire variable domain, with the rest obtained from reference TRBV5-1 and TRBJ1-1, is as follows: KAGVTQTPRYLIKTRGQQVTLSCSPISGHRSVSWYQQTPGQGLQFLFEYFSETQRNKGNFPGRFSGRQFSNSRSEMNVSTLELGDSALYLCASSSYRPEQNTEAFFGQGTRLTVV.

CDR3 nucleotides: TGCGCCAGCACAGGGGCGCTGGAGAACACTGAAGCTTTCTTT. Translation gives CASTGALENTEAFF. The rearrangement joins TRBV5-1 to TRBJ1-1; possible D gene TRBD1, 6 bases. V lost 6 bases, J lost 1 base, and 13 bases lay in between. CDR1 and CDR2 from the germline V gene are SGHRS and YFSETQ. The CDR3 sequence is 14 residues long.

V is TRBV5-1 and J is TRBJ1-1; D call uncertain. Germline values: CDR1 SGHRS, CDR2 YFSETQ. The V end was cut by 3 bases, the J end by 3 bases, with 9 bases between. The CDR3 loop spans 13 amino acids. The CDR3 DNA reads TGCGCCAGCAGCTCGGCGGAATACACTGAAGCTTTCTTT. Its translation: CASSSAEYTEAFF.

The chain recombines TRBV27 with TRBJ2-2; 10 nucleotides match TRBD2. The germline V gene encodes CDR1 MNHEY and CDR2 SMNVEV (reference sequence). The CDR3 is 16 amino acids. The ends lost 4 bases at V and 8 bases at J; junction bases unmatched: 10. In DNA, the CDR3 is TGTGCCAGCAGTTCCCTAGCGGGAGCTCAGGGGGGGGAGCTGTTTTTT. Translation gives CASSSLAGAQGGELFF.

The gene calls are TRBV5-1 and TRBJ1-4; the D is unclear. CDR1 is SGHRS, CDR2 YFSETQ, per germline. Trimming stripped 0 bases from V and 6 bases from J, with 9 bases between. There are 14 residues in the CDR3. The CDR3 DNA reads as TGCGCCAGCAGCTTGGAAGGGAGGGATGAAAAACTGTTTTTT. It yields the protein CASSLEGRDEKLFF.

This clone was counted ten times or more. The rearrangement uses TRBV7-2 and TRBJ1-1; no firm D call. Germline V lookup: CDR1 SGHTA, CDR2 FQGNSA. The V end lost 0 bases, the J end lost 3 bases, and 8 bases lay between the germline ends. This CDR3 spans 14 amino acids. CDR3 nucleotide sequence: TGTGCCAGCAGCTTAGCGGCTGGGGACACTGAAGCTTTCTTT. Protein sequence: CASSLAAGDTEAFF.

This chain uses TRBV2 with TRBJ2-7; 9 bases agree with TRBD2. Germline V gene sequence: CDR1 SNHLY, CDR2 FYNNEI. V was pared by 4 bases and J by 5 bases, with 9 bases of the junction left unmatched. This CDR3 contains 15 residues. CDR3 in DNA: TGTGCCAGCAGTGTGGCGGGAGGGGAATGGGACGAGCAGTACTTC. Residues: CASSVAGGEWDEQYF.

The V call is TRBV10-1, the J call TRBJ2-7; no clear D gene. Germline CDR1 WNHNN, CDR2 SYGVQD (reference sequence). Trimming shortened V by 6 bases and J by 2 bases, and 11 bases separated the two germline ends. This CDR3 has 13 residues. CDR3 in amino acids: CASRKSSTYEQYF. Here the CDR3 DNA reads TGCGCCAGCAGAAAATCCAGTACCTACGAGCAGTACTTC.

In the case of this clone: Just one base apart from a much larger clone, this may be a read error. V usage is TRBV11-2 and J usage is TRBJ1-1, with D possibly matching TRBD1 (5 bases). This CDR3 comprises 13 residues. In germline, CDR1 is SGHAT, CDR2 FQNNGV. V gave up 2 bases and J gave up 1 base, with 5 bases separating them. DNA of the CDR3: TGTGCCAGCAGCTTACAGGGGAACACTGAAGCTTTCTTT. This sequence encodes CASSLQGNTEAFF.

The rearrangement links TRBV5-1 to TRBJ2-4; 8 bases fit TRBD1. Trimming took 7 bases from V and 8 from J; bases not matched to a gene: 14. Germline CDR1 and CDR2: SGHRS and YFSETQ. The CDR3 sequence is 15 residues long. CDR3 DNA: TGCGCCAGCGGTACCCAGGGGGCAGGATCAGACATTCAGTACTTC. This translates into CASGTQGAGSDIQYF. Drawing the rest from reference TRBV5-1 and TRBJ2-4, the complete variable domain is KAGVTQTPRYLIKTRGQQVTLSCSPISGHRSVSWYQQTPGQGLQFLFEYFSETQRNKGNFPGRFSGRQFSNSRSEMNVSTLELGDSALYLCASGTQGAGSDIQYFGAGTRLSVL.

The genes are TRBV9 and TRBJ2-2, with 8 bases aligning to TRBD1. Trimming cost V 5 bases and J 2 bases; bases outside gene matches: 14. This CDR3 spans 18 amino acids. Germline values: CDR1 SGDLS, CDR2 YYNGEE. The CDR3 DNA reads as TGTGCCAGCAGGCGTAGAGATGTCAGGGGGCTTAACACCGGGGAGCTGTTTTTT. It specifies CASRRRDVRGLNTGELFF.

There are a few counts of this clone. This chain links TRBV29-1 with TRBJ2-7; no reliable D call. Trimming took off 4 bases at V and 2 bases at J, with 9 bases between the two ends. This CDR3 is 12 amino acids long. In germline, CDR1 is SQVTM, CDR2 ANQGSEA. Here the CDR3 reads CSVAPGTYEQYF. The CDR3 DNA is TGCAGCGTTGCGCCCGGTACCTACGAGCAGTACTTC.

This rearrangement joins TRBV28 to TRBJ1-5, with TRBD1 matching over 8 bases. J gave up 2 bases and V 1 base, and 10 bases lay outside the gene matches. The CDR3 is 18 residues long. From germline, CDR1 is MDHEN and CDR2 SYDVKM. CDR3 residues: CASSLFCPGGNCNQPQHF. The CDR3 coding sequence is TGTGCCAGCAGTTTATTTTGCCCAGGGGGCAATTGCAATCAGCCCCAGCATTTT.